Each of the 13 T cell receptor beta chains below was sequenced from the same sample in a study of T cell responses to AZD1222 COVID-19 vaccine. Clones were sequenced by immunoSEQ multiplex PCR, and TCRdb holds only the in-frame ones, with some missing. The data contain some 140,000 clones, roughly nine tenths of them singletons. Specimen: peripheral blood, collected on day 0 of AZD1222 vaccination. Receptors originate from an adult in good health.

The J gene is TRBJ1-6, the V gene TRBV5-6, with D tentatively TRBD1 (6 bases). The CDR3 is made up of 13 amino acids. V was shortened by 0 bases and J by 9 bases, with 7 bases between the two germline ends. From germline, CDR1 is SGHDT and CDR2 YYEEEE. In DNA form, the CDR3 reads TGTGCCAGCAGCTTGGACAGGGCTTCACCCCTCCACTTT. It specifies CASSLDRASPLHF.

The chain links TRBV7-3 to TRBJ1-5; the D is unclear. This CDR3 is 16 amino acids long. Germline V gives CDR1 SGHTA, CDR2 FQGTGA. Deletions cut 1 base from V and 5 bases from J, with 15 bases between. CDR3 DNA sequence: TGTGCCAGCAGCTTAAGCCGTCAGGAACCTTATCAGCCCCAGCATTTT. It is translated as CASSLSRQEPYQPQHF.

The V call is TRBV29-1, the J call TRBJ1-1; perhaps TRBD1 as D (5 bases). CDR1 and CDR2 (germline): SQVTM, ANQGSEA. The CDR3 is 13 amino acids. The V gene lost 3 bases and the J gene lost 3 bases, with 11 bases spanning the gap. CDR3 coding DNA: TGCAGCGTTGAGGGGGGTCCCTACACTGAAGCTTTCTTT. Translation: CSVEGGPYTEAFF.

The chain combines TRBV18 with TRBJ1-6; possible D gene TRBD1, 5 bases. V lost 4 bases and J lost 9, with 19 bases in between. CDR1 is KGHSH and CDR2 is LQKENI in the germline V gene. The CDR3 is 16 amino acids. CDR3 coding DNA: TGTGCCAGCTCACTCGCCGGGACTTTAAGTAGTTCACCCCTCCACTTT. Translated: CASSLAGTLSSSPLHF.

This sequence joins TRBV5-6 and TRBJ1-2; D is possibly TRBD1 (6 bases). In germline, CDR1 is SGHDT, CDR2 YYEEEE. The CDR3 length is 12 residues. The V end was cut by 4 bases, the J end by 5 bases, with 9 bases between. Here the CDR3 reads CASSPGQYGYTF. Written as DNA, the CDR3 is TGTGCCAGCAGCCCTGGACAGTATGGCTACACCTTC. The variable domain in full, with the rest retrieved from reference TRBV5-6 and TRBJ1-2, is DAGVTQSPTHLIKTRGQQVTLRCSPKSGHDTVSWYQQALGQGPQFIFQYYEEEERQRGNFPDRFSGHQFPNYSSELNVNALLLGDSALYLCASSPGQYGYTFGSGTRLTVV.

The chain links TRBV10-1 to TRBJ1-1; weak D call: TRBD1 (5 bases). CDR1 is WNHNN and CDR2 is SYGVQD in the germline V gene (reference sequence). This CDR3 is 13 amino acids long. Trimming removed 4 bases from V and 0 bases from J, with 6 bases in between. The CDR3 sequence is CASSGTLNTEAFF. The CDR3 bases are TGCGCCAGCAGTGGGACACTGAACACTGAAGCTTTCTTT.

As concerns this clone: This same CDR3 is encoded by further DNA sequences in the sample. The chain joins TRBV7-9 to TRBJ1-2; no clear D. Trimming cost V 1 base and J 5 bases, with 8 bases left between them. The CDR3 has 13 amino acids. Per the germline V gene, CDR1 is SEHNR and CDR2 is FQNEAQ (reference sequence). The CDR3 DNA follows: TGTGCCAGCAGCTTAGTGGCGGCGTATGGCTACACCTTC. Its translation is CASSLVAAYGYTF.

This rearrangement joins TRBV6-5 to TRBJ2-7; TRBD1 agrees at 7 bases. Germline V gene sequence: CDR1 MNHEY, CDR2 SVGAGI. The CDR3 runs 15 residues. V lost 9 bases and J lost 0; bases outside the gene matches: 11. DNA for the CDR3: TGTGCCAGTCGAGCTGCCCGGGACAGCTCCTACGAGCAGTACTTC. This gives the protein CASRAARDSSYEQYF.

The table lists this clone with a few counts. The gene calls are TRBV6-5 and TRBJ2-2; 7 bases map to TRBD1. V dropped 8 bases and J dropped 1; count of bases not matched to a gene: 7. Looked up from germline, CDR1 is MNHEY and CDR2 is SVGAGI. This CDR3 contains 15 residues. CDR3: CASARDSWNTGELFF. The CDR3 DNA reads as TGTGCCAGCGCCCGGGACAGCTGGAACACCGGGGAGCTGTTTTTT.

Written as DNA, the CDR3 is TGTGCCAGCAGCGGAGGGGCGTTCAGCTCCTACGAGCAGTACTTC. Amino acids: CASSGGAFSSYEQYF. The chain recombines TRBV9 with TRBJ2-7; the D call may be TRBD1 or TRBD2 (5 bases each). V was clipped by 3 bases and J by 0 bases, with 13 bases between them. The CDR3 has 15 amino acids. Germline-derived CDR1 and CDR2 are SGDLS and YYNGEE.

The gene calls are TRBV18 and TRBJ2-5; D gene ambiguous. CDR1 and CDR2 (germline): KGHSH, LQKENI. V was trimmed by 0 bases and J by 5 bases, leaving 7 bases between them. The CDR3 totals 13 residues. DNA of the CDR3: TGTGCCAGCTCACCACCTTTCATCGAGACCCAGTACTTC. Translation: CASSPPFIETQYF.

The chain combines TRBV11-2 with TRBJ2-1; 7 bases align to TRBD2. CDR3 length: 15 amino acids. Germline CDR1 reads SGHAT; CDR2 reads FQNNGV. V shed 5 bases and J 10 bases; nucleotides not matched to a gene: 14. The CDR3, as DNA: TGTGCCAGCAGCCTTCTGGGGAGGGCGGTAGTCGAGCAGTTCTTC. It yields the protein CASSLLGRAVVEQFF.

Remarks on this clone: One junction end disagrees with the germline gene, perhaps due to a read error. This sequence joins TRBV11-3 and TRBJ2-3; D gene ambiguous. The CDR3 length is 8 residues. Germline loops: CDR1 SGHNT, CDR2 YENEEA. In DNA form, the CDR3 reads TGCCCCGGTGTGGCGCAGTATTTT. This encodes CPGVAQYF. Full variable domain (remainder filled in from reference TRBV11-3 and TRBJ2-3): EAGVVQSPRYKIIEKKQPVAFWCNPISGHNTLYWYLQNLGQGPELLIRYENEEAVDDSQLPKDRFSAERLKGVDSTLKIQPAELGDSAVYLCPGVAQYFGPGTRLTVL.